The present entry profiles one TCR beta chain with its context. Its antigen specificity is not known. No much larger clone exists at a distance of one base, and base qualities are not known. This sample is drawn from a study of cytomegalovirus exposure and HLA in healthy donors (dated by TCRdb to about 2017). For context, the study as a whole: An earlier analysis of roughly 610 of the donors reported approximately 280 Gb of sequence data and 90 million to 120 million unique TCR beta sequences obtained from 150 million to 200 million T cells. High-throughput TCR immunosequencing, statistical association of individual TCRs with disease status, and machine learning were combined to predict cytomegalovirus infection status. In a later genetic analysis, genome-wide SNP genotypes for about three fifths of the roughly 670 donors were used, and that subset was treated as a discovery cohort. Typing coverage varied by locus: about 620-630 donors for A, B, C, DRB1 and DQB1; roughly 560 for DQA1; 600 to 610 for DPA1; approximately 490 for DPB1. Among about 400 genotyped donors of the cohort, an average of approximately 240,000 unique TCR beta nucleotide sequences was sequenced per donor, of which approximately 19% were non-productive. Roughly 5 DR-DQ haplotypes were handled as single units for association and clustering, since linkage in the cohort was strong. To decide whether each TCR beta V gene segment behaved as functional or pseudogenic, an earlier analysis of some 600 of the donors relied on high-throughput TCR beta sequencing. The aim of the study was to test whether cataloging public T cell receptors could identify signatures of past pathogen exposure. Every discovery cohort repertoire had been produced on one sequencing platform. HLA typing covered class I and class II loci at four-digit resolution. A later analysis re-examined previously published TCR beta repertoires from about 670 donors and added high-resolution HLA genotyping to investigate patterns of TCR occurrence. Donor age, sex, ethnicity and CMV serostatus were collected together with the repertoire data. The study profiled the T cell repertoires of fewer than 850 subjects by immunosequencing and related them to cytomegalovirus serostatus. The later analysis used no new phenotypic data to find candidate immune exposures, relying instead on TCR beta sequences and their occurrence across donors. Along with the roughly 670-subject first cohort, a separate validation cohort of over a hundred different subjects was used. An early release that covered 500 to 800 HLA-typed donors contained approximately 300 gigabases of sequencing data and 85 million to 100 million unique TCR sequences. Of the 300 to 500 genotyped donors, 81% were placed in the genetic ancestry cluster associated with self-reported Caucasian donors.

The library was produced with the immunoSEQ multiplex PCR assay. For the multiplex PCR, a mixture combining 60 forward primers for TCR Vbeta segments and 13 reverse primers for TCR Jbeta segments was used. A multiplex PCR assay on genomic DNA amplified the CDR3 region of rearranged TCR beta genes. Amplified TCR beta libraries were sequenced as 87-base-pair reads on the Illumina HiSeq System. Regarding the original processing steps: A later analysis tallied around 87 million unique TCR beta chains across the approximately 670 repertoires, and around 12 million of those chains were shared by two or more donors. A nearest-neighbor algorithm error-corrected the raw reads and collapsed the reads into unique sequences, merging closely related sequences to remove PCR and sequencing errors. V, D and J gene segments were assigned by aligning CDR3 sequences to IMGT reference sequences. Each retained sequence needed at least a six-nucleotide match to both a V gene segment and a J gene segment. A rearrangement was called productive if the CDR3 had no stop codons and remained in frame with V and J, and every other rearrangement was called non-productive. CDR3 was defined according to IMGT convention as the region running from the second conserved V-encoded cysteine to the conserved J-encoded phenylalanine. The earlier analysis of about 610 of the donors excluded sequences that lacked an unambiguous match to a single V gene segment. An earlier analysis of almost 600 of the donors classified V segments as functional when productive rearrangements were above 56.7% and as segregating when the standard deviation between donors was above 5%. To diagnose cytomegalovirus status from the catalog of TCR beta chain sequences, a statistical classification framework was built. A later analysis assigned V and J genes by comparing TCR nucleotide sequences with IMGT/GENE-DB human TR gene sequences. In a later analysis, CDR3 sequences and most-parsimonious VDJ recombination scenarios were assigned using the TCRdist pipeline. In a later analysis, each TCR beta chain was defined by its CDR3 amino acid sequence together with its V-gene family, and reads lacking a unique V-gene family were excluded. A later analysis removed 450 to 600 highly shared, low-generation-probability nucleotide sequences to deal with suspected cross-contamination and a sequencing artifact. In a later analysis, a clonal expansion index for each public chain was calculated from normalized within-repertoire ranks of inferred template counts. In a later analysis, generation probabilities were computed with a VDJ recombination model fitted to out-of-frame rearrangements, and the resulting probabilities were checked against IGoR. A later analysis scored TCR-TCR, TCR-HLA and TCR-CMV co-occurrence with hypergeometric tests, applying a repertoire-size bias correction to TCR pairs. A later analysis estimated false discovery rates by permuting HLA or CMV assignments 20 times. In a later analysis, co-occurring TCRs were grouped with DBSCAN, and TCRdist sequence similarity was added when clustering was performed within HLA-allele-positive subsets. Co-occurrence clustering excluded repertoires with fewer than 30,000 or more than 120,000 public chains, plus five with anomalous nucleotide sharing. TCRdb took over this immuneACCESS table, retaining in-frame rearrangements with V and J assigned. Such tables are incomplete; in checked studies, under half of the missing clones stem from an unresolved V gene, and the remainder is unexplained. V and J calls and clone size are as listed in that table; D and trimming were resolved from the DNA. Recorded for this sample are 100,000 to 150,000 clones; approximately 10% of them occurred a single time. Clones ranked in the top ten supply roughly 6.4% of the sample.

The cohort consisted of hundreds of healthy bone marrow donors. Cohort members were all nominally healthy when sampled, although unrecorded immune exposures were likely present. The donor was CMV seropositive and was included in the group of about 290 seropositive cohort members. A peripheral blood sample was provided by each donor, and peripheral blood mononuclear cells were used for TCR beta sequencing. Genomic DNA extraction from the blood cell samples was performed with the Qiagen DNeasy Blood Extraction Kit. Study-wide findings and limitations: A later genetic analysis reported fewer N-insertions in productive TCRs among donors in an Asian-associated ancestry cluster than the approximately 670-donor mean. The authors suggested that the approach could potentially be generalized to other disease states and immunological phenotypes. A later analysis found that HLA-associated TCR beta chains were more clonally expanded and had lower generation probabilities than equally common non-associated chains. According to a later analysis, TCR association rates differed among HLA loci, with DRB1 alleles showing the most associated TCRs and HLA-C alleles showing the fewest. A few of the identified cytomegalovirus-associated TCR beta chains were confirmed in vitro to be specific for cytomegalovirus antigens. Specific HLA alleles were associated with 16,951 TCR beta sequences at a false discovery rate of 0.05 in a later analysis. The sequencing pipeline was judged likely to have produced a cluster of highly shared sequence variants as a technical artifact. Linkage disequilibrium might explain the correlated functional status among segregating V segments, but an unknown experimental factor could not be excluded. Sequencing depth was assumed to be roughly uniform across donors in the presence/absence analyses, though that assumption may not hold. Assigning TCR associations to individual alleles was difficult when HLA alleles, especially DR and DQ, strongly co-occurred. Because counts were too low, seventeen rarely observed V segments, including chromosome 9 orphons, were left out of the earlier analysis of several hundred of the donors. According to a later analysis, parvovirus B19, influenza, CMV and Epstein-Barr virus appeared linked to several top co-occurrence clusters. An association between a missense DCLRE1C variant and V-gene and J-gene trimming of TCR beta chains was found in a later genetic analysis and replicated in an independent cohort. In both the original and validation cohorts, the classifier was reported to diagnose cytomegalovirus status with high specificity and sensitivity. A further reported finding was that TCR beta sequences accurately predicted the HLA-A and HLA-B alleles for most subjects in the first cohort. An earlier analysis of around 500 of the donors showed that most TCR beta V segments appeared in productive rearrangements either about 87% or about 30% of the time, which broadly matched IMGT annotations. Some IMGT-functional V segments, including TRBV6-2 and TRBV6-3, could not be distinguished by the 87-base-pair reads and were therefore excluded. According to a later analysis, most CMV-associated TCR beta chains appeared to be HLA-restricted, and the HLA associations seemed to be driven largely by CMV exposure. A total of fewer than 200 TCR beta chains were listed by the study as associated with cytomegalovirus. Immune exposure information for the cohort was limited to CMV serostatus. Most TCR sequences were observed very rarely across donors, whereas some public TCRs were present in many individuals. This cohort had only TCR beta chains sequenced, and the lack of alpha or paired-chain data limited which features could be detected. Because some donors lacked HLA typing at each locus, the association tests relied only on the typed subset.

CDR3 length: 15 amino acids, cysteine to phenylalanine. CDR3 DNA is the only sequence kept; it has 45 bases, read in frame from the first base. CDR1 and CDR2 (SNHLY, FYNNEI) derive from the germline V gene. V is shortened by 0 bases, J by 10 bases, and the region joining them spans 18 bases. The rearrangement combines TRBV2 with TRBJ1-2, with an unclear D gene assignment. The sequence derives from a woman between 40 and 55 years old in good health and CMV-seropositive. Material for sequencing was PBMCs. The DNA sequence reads TGTGCCAGCAGTGAAGCCCCAGAGGTGGCCCAGACCTACACCTTC. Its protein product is CASSEAPEVAQTYTF.